Listed below are T cell receptor beta chains from one sample, sequenced in a study of response to subunit inactivated influenza vaccine. TCRdb re-analysed the RT-PCR reads in MiXCR, keeping a single row per CDR3 protein. The sample contains hundreds of thousands of distinct CDR3 sequences, about 14% of which appear only once. This specimen consisted of PBMCs from blood, obtained around two weeks before vaccination. The receptor set was obtained from a man aged 50 to 60 who received an inactivated influenza vaccine. Each CDR3 is given with its conserved first and last residue. The D gene is left open where the match is weak. The size entry is marked missing in some rows and otherwise reads once, few, many or a size class.

v_gene	abundance	j_gene	d_gene	CDR3aa	CDR3nt
TRBV5-1	NA	TRBJ2-7	NA	CASSRGPSYEQYF	TGCGCCAGCAGCAGGGGCCCTTCCTACGAGCAGTACTTC
TRBV6-2/TRBV6-3	NA	TRBJ2-1	TRBD2	CASSYKLAGRNNEQFF	TGTGCCAGCAGTTATAAACTAGCGGGACGGAACAATGAGCAGTTCTTC
TRBV28	NA	TRBJ2-3	TRBD1	CASKRQGWTDTQYF	TGTGCCAGCAAGCGACAGGGGTGGACAGATACGCAGTATTTT
TRBV29-1	many	TRBJ2-1	TRBD1	CSATGTGGHEQFF	TGCAGCGCGACCGGGACAGGGGGCCATGAGCAGTTCTTC
TRBV6-2/TRBV6-3	NA	TRBJ2-1	NA	CASRTEGNEQFF	TGTGCCAGCAGGACAGAGGGGAATGAGCAGTTCTTC
TRBV7-2	few	TRBJ2-3	TRBD1	CASRQGAQGDDTQYF	TGTGCCAGCAGACAAGGCGCGCAGGGGGATGATACGCAGTATTTT
TRBV30	NA	TRBJ2-3	NA	CAWMAYGNKQYF	TGTGCCTGGATGGCTTACGGAAACAAGCAGTATTTT
TRBV20-1	NA	TRBJ2-7	TRBD2	CSVRSWRGVDGPSQYF	TGCAGTGTCAGGTCGTGGCGGGGGGTCGATGGCCCCTCGCAGTACTTC
TRBV20-1	NA	TRBJ2-3	TRBD2	CSARGLAGVGNTQYF	TGCAGTGCTAGGGGACTAGCGGGAGTTGGGAATACGCAGTATTTT
TRBV5-5	few	TRBJ1-5	NA	CASASGYGNQPQHF	TGTGCCAGCGCCTCGGGTTATGGGAATCAGCCCCAGCATTTT
TRBV10-3	few	TRBJ2-5	TRBD2	CAISPTSGSLETQYF	TGTGCCATCAGCCCGACTAGCGGGTCTTTAGAGACCCAGTACTTC
TRBV29-1	many	TRBJ1-2	TRBD1	CSAMGQVEGYTF	TGCAGCGCGATGGGACAGGTGGAAGGCTACACCTTC
TRBV20-1	few	TRBJ2-2	TRBD1	CSARTFTGGNTGELFF	TGCAGTGCTAGAACCTTTACAGGGGGCAACACCGGGGAGCTGTTTTTT
TRBV20-1	NA	TRBJ2-3	NA	CSANTAVRTDTQYF	TGCAGTGCTAATACAGCGGTTAGGACAGATACGCAGTATTTT
TRBV4-3	NA	TRBJ2-7	TRBD1	CASSHKTGGDFYQQYF	TGCGCCAGCAGCCATAAGACAGGGGGCGATTTCTACCAGCAGTACTTC
TRBV29-1	NA	TRBJ1-1	NA	CSVEGFGQLNTEAFF	TGCAGCGTTGAAGGTTTTGGGCAGTTGAACACTGAAGCTTTCTTT
TRBV11-2	many	TRBJ2-5	TRBD1	CASSFQTGDGETQYF	TGTGCCAGCAGCTTCCAGACAGGGGATGGCGAGACCCAGTACTTC
TRBV2	few	TRBJ2-7	NA	CASMGRGLGQYF	TGTGCCAGCATGGGGAGAGGGCTAGGGCAGTACTTC
TRBV4-1	many	TRBJ1-5	NA	CASSQRHGSQPQHF	TGCGCCAGCAGCCAGAGACATGGGAGTCAGCCCCAGCATTTT
TRBV10-3	NA	TRBJ2-1	NA	CAIRRDTHNEQFF	TGTGCCATCAGGAGGGACACACACAATGAGCAGTTCTTC
TRBV28	NA	TRBJ2-1	TRBD2	CASSFRREVSNEQFF	TGTGCCAGCAGTTTCCGGCGGGAGGTGAGCAATGAGCAGTTCTTC
TRBV6-2/TRBV6-3	many	TRBJ2-7	NA	CASRARGEQYF	TGTGCCAGCAGAGCCAGGGGCGAGCAGTACTTC